Presented here are 3 T cell receptor beta chains from one specimen sequenced in a study of blood T cell repertoires in COVID-19. Sequenced by immunoSEQ multiplex PCR; TCRdb stores in-frame clones only, minus some. The sample has under 250,000 clones; around 82% are singletons. The specimen was peripheral blood. These receptors originate from a woman aged 45-59 years with acute or convalescent COVID-19.

The chain combines TRBV10-3 with TRBJ2-3; D is perhaps TRBD2 (6 bases). V lost 3 bases and J 6 bases, leaving 10 bases between the germline ends. The germline V gene encodes CDR1 ENHRY and CDR2 SYGVKD. The CDR3 is 13 residues long. The CDR3 loop reads CAISELGRDTQYF. The DNA of the CDR3 is TGTGCCATCAGTGAATTGGGGAGGGATACGCAGTATTTT.

For the CDR3, the DNA is TGTGCCAGCAGTTCCGGGGACAGGCGCGGCTACACCTTC. Its protein is CASSSGDRRGYTF. The gene calls are TRBV6-5 and TRBJ1-2; 8 nucleotides match TRBD1. V shed 4 bases and J 8 bases; nucleotides not matched to a gene: 6. Germline CDR1 MNHEY, CDR2 SVGAGI. The CDR3 runs to 13 residues.

The chain couples TRBV6-5 to TRBJ1-1; D gene uncertain. Trimming took off 4 bases at V and 7 bases at J, with 7 bases between the two ends. The CDR3 runs to 11 residues. Germline V gene sequence: CDR1 MNHEY, CDR2 SVGAGI. CDR3 DNA sequence: TGTGCCAGCAGTTCCCCGGTTGAAGCTTTCTTT. It encodes CASSSPVEAFF.